These 26 T cell receptor beta chains came from one sample sequenced in a study of beta chain features in type 1 diabetes. Their recognized antigens are unknown. Every bit of the isolated RNA underwent reverse transcription, so sequencing read expressed TCRB transcripts. The table came from immunoSEQ multiplex PCR; TCRdb's copy has only in-frame clones and leaves some out. The sample has 500,000 to 650,000 clones, under 15% seen once. Study results and limitations: Shortening that was moderate but significant affected the TCRB CDR3s of Type 1 diabetes patients in all four CD4+ subsets.

Sequenced sample: naive CD4+ T cells from blood. Source of these receptors: a man younger than 45 with type 1 diabetes.

This clone has just a few counts. The chain couples TRBV5-6 to TRBJ1-2; D perhaps matches TRBD1 (5 bases). There are 14 residues in the CDR3. The V and J ends lost 2 bases and 2 bases respectively, with 10 bases between them. Germline CDR1 is SGHDT and CDR2 is YYEEEE. The CDR3, as DNA: TGTGCCAGCAGCTTCCGGGACGCCAACTATGGCTACACCTTC. Protein sequence: CASSFRDANYGYTF.

This clone appeared a few times. The rearrangement links TRBV2 to TRBJ1-3, with a possible D match to TRBD1 (6 bases). V lost 5 bases and J 1 base, leaving 12 bases between the germline ends. The CDR3 covers 15 residues. The germline V gene encodes CDR1 SNHLY and CDR2 FYNNEI. CDR3 sequence reads: CASSPTTGSGNTIYF. DNA of the CDR3: TGTGCCAGCAGTCCTACGACAGGTTCTGGAAACACCATATATTTT.

A few counts support this clone. The rearrangement links TRBV11-2 to TRBJ2-7; D gene ambiguous. This CDR3 contains 11 residues. V was shortened by 5 bases and J by 4 bases, with 6 bases between the two germline ends. Germline V gene lookup returns CDR1 SGHAT and CDR2 FQNNGV. CDR3 sequence (DNA): TGTGCCAGCAGCAAGGCGTACGAGCAGTACTTC. Encoded protein: CASSKAYEQYF.

The gene calls are TRBV25-1 and TRBJ2-7; the D is unclear. Germline V gene sequence: CDR1 MGHDK, CDR2 SYGVNS. The length of the CDR3 is 14 residues. V lost 4 bases, J lost 4 bases, and 14 bases lay in between. The CDR3 loop is CASSVSDILYEQYF. Here the CDR3 DNA reads TGTGCCAGCAGTGTCTCCGATATACTTTACGAGCAGTACTTC.

This clone has more than one count but fewer than ten. This rearrangement joins TRBV30 to TRBJ2-1; D ambiguous. Between the trimmed V and J ends, which lost 6 bases and 1 base, there was a span of 19 bases. The CDR3 is 16 amino acids. Germline assignment: CDR1 GTSNPN and CDR2 SVGIG (reference sequence). CDR3 in amino acids: CACSTSQIQSYNEQFF. CDR3 nucleotide sequence: TGTGCCTGTTCTACCTCCCAGATACAGTCCTACAATGAGCAGTTCTTC.

This clone was observed a few times. CDR3 bases: TGTGCCAGCAGCCAAGAGGGAACGCTCTACTCTGGAAACACCATATATTTT. It translates to CASSQEGTLYSGNTIYF. This chain links TRBV4-2 with TRBJ1-3; D ambiguous. Trimming removed 0 bases from V and 0 bases from J, with 12 bases in between. Per the germline V gene, CDR1 is LGHNA and CDR2 is YNFKEQ. This CDR3 contains 17 residues.

In its sample, this clone was seen a few times. The chain links TRBV5-1 to TRBJ2-7; TRBD1 might be the D (6 bases). Trimming took off 4 bases at V and 5 bases at J, with 19 bases between the two ends. Germline CDR1 and CDR2: SGHRS and YFSETQ. The CDR3 is 15 residues long. The CDR3 nucleotides read TGCGCCAGCAGCACTGGGGGCCAGGGAAGGGACGAGCAGTACTTC. The encoded protein is CASSTGGQGRDEQYF.

About this clone: Other DNA sequences in the sample encode the same CDR3. The rearrangement uses TRBV7-9 and TRBJ2-5; tentative D call: TRBD2 (5 bases). Looked up from germline, CDR1 is SEHNR and CDR2 is FQNEAQ (reference sequence). Trimming shortened V by 3 bases and J by 5 bases, and 10 bases separated the two germline ends. The CDR3 extends over 13 amino acids. The CDR3 DNA follows: TGTGCCAGCAGCTTCTTAGGAGGCGAGACCCAGTACTTC. It encodes CASSFLGGETQYF.

This clone has a handful of counts. The chain employs TRBV10-3 and TRBJ2-7; TRBD1 matches at 8 bases. Germline CDR1 and CDR2: ENHRY and SYGVKD. The junction had 9 bases not matched to a gene; V was cut back by 4 bases and J by 4 bases. The CDR3 has 15 residues. CDR3 bases: TGTGCCATCAGTGGGACAGGGCCCCAACCATACGAGCAGTACTTC. Its translation is CAISGTGPQPYEQYF.

J is TRBJ1-1 and V is TRBV25-1; a weak D match, TRBD1 (5 bases). The length of the CDR3 is 14 residues. Germline values: CDR1 MGHDK, CDR2 SYGVNS. V was shortened by 6 bases and J by 3 bases, with 14 bases between the two germline ends. The CDR3 loop is CASSPGYLDTEAFF. The CDR3 bases are TGTGCCAGCAGCCCAGGGTACCTGGACACTGAAGCTTTCTTT.

This clone was counted between two and nine times. V gene TRBV9 combines with J gene TRBJ1-2, with 10 nucleotides matching TRBD1. This CDR3 comprises 13 residues. Losses at the gene ends were 4 bases for V and 6 bases for J; bases not matched to a gene: 3. Germline V gene sequence: CDR1 SGDLS, CDR2 YYNGEE. For the CDR3, the DNA is TGTGCCAGCAGCCTCGGGACAGGGGATGGCTACACCTTC. It encodes CASSLGTGDGYTF.

This clone was seen a few times. The J gene is TRBJ2-1, the V gene TRBV11-3; the match to TRBD2 covers 10 bases. CDR1 and CDR2 from the germline V gene are SGHNT and YENEEA. Trimming took 5 bases from V and 4 from J; bases not matched to a gene: 17. The CDR3 extends over 19 amino acids. The chain's CDR3 is CASSTPRGGGLAEYNEQFF. The DNA for the CDR3 is TGTGCCAGCAGCACCCCCCGCGGGGGAGGACTAGCGGAGTACAATGAGCAGTTCTTC.

The chain is built from TRBV7-2 and TRBJ2-1; D remains ambiguous. The CDR3 loop spans 14 amino acids. The V gene lost 5 bases and the J gene lost 2 bases, with 10 bases spanning the gap. Germline V gene data show CDR1 as SGHTA and CDR2 as FQGNSA. The DNA of the CDR3 is TGTGCCAGCAGCCCAACAAGGGCCTACAATGAGCAGTTCTTC. It specifies CASSPTRAYNEQFF.

The V and J genes are TRBV11-2 and TRBJ1-2; D unclear. Germline V gene lookup returns CDR1 SGHAT and CDR2 FQNNGV. V was clipped by 5 bases and J by 4 bases, with 14 bases between them. This CDR3 has 14 amino acids. The CDR3 nucleotides read TGTGCCAGCAGCCCCGCGAGGTATAGCTATGGCTACACCTTC. Translation gives CASSPARYSYGYTF.

Remarks on this clone: A junction boundary mismatches the germline segment, possibly from a read error. V gene TRBV5-1 combines with J gene TRBJ2-5, with 10 positions matching TRBD2. Germline V gene lookup returns CDR1 SGHRS and CDR2 YFSETQ. The CDR3 has 15 amino acids. CDR3 sequence reads: CTSSSTRGLAETQYF. The DNA for the CDR3 is TGCACCAGCAGCTCCACCCGGGGACTAGCGGAGACCCAGTACTTC.

This clone was observed a few times. V and J are TRBV6-6 and TRBJ1-2; D remains ambiguous. The V end was cut by 2 bases, the J end by 4 bases, with 14 bases between. CDR1 and CDR2 from the germline V gene are MNHNY and SVGAGI (reference sequence). CDR3 length: 15 residues. Here the CDR3 DNA reads TGTGCCAGCAGTTACGGGCAGCCAACCCCCTATGGCTACACCTTC. As protein: CASSYGQPTPYGYTF.

The sample holds a few counts of this clone. The V and J genes are TRBV19 and TRBJ1-2; D not resolved. Trimming shortened V by 3 bases and J by 2 bases, and 7 bases separated the two germline ends. Germline V gene sequence: CDR1 LNHDA, CDR2 SQIVND (reference sequence). CDR3 length equals 13 residues. The CDR3 spells CASSMEENYGYTF. The DNA for the CDR3 is TGTGCCAGTAGTATGGAAGAGAACTATGGCTACACCTTC.

The V call is TRBV4-3, the J call TRBJ2-2; the D gene is possibly TRBD2 (5 bases). Trimming took 0 bases from V and 3 from J, leaving 8 bases between them. The CDR3 runs 15 residues. Per the germline V gene, CDR1 is LGHNA and CDR2 is YSLEER. CDR3 amino acids: CASSQDPGYTGELFF. Written as DNA, the CDR3 is TGCGCCAGCAGCCAAGATCCGGGGTACACCGGGGAGCTGTTTTTT.

This chain links TRBV5-6 with TRBJ2-5; no clear D gene. CDR1 is SGHDT, CDR2 YYEEEE, per germline. V dropped 4 bases and J dropped 0 bases, with 10 bases sitting between them. CDR3 length: 14 residues. The chain's CDR3 is CASSAHKYQETQYF. The CDR3 nucleotides read TGTGCCAGCAGCGCACATAAGTACCAAGAGACCCAGTACTTC.

V and J are TRBV9 and TRBJ1-6; D is unclear. Germline loops: CDR1 SGDLS, CDR2 YYNGEE. The length of the CDR3 is 13 residues. Between the trimmed V and J ends, which lost 0 bases and 7 bases, there was a span of 5 bases. Here the CDR3 reads CASSVVRNSPLHF. The CDR3 nucleotides read TGTGCCAGCAGCGTAGTTCGGAATTCACCCCTCCACTTT.

V and J are TRBV7-6 and TRBJ1-5, with D unresolved. The germline V gene has CDR1 SGHVS and CDR2 FNYEAQ. V was cut by 5 bases and J by 7 bases, with 12 bases left in between. The CDR3 runs to 13 residues. The CDR3 bases are TGTGCCAGCAGCCGAGAAGAATACCAGCCCCAGCATTTT. Protein: CASSREEYQPQHF. Combining the CDR3 with reference TRBV7-6 and TRBJ1-5 gives the whole variable domain GAGVSQSPRYKVTKRGQDVALRCDPISGHVSLYWYRQALGQGPEFLTYFNYEAQQDKSGLPNDRFSAERPEGSISTLTIQRTEQRDSAMYRCASSREEYQPQHFGDGTRLSIL.

This clone was seen a handful of times. The rearrangement uses TRBV28 and TRBJ2-3; no clear D gene. The V gene's germline CDR1 is MDHEN and CDR2 SYDVKM. The germline V and J ends were trimmed by 6 bases and 0 bases, with 7 bases remaining between them. The CDR3 runs to 13 residues. This CDR3 reads CASRTPSTDTQYF. CDR3 DNA: TGTGCCAGCAGGACTCCCAGCACAGATACGCAGTATTTT.

DNA of the CDR3: TGTGCCAGCAGCTCCTGGAAAGCAGAGCAGTTCTTC. Protein sequence: CASSSWKAEQFF. The V and J genes are TRBV5-6 and TRBJ2-1; D remains unclear. The ends were cut back, 3 bases at V and 10 bases at J, with 11 bases in the middle. The CDR3 consists of 12 residues. Germline V gene lookup returns CDR1 SGHDT and CDR2 YYEEEE.

This chain connects TRBV7-9 to TRBJ2-7; weak D call: TRBD1 (6 bases). From germline, CDR1 is SEHNR and CDR2 FQNEAQ (reference sequence). With 8 bases removed from V and 6 bases from J, the gap between germline ends came to 20 bases. The CDR3 has 14 amino acids. This CDR3 is CASGSSRQGIEQYF. For the CDR3, the DNA is TGTGCCAGCGGATCCTCCCGGCAGGGGATCGAGCAGTACTTC.

This clone was recorded a few times. CDR3: CASSQRGAGGDEQYF. For the CDR3, the DNA is TGCGCCAGCAGCCAGCGAGGGGCAGGGGGGGACGAGCAGTACTTC. The chain links TRBV4-1 to TRBJ2-7; the D call may be TRBD1 or TRBD2 (7 bases each). Trimming removed 3 bases from V and 5 bases from J, with 17 bases in between. Germline V gene sequence: CDR1 MGHRA, CDR2 YSYEKL. The CDR3 sequence is 15 residues long.

The chain carries TRBV25-1 and TRBJ1-1; D not resolved. This CDR3 is 14 amino acids long. Germline CDR1 is MGHDK and CDR2 is SYGVNS. V lost 4 bases and J lost 1, with 10 bases in between. The CDR3 protein is CASSALGQNTEAFF. The CDR3 bases are TGTGCCAGCAGTGCCTTAGGGCAGAACACTGAAGCTTTCTTT.